Included here is one TCR beta chain sequence, with context. Its antigen is not known. TCRdb's copy holds only in-frame clones and misses some; the assay was immunoSEQ multiplex PCR. Altogether some 25,000 clones are present, about 96% being singletons, with the ten largest covering approximately 0.2%. This entry comes from a study of B cell selection in AIRE deficiency. This CDR3 is 14 amino acids long. Germline V lookup: CDR1 SEHNR, CDR2 FQNEAQ (reference sequence). Germline trimming cut 4 bases from V and 10 bases from J; bases unmatched to any gene: 3. The sorted conventional CD4 T cells were gated as CD4+CD127+. Broader study findings: Tconv and Treg cells from AIRE-deficient patients resembled healthy donors in TCRBV usage, CDR3 length and diversity. With only TCRbeta sequenced, about 37% of shared healthy Treg sequences overlapped Tconv. Of some 3,700 shared Treg TCRbeta sequences, roughly 32% were healthy-donor-only and over 8% patient-only.

The sequencing input was CD4+CD127+ conventional T cells sorted from PBMCs. The source is a human donor in good health. The chain recombines TRBV7-9 with TRBJ1-6; the match to TRBD1 covers 11 bases. For the CDR3, the DNA is TGTGCCAGCAGCTATGGACAGGGGGCCTCACCCCTCCACTTT. This encodes CASSYGQGASPLHF.